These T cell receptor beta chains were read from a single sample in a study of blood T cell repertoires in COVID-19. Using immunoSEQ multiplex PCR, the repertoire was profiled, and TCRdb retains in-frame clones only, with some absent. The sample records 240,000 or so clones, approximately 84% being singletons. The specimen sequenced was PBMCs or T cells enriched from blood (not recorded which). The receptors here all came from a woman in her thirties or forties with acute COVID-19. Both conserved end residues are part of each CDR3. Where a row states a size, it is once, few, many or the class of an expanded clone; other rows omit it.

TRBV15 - CATSRGRELDTQYF
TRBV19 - CASNNWGVGGETQYF
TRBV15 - CATSRDLVSYEQYF
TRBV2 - CASRTGTGRGQQEKLFF
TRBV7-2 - CASSFGDNEQFF
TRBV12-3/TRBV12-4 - CASSQASLGTQYF
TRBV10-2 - CATWTGGNTIYF
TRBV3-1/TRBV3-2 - CASSQEPVGGKLFF
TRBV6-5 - CASTLGSSYEQYF
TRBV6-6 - CASSRGEAYEQYF
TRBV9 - CASSVGGTYNEQFF
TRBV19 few CASSLRGGINQPQHF
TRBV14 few CASSQDGRGHSYNEQFF
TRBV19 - CASSPTGGLRYNEQFF
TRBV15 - CATQMGDNSGNTIYF
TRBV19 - CASSTSGPSEQFF
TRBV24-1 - CATRGQYTGELFF
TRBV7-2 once CASSFPTLSYEQYF
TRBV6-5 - CASRMGLAHNEQFF
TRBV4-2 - CASSQDRRQEDGYTF
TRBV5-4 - CASSLELKLTDTQYF
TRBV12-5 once CASGPSGRISNEQFF
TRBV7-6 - CASSELEGTNYGYTF
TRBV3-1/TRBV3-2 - CASSQELLDTQYF
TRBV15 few CATSRGIAGGGNEQFF
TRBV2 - CASSVEDNEQFF
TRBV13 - CASSLLVTDTQYF
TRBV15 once CATSIRVDTGELFF
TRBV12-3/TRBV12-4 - CASSPAGESEQYF
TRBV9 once CASSADRGTGANVLTF
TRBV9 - CASSGPSGGTDTQYF
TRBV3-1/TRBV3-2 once CASSPTGQGAVGYTF
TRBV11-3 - CASSVDSHTEAFF
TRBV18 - CASSIRDRAFDEQYF
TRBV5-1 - CASSSSTSSYEQYF
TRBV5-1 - CASSAYRGGLMYEQYF
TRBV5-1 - CASSYTSGKAKNIQYF
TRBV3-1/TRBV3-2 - CASSQVRDRGETQYF
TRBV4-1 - CASSHVRAGAEKNTIYF
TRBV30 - CAWSTRYEQYF
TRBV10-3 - CAISESVGQQAYNEQFF
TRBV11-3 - CASSFSNLGGTEAFF
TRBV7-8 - CASSPDSPYEQYF
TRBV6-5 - CASRTSGSVEQFF
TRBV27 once CASSSGGIGELFF
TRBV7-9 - CASSYLGDRDTEAFF
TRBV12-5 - CASALGLAYEQYF
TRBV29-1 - CSVKGGSDEKLFF
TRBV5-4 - CASRSLLAGAGELFF
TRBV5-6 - CASSSIRDNNEKLFF
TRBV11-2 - CASSLAQFYGYTF
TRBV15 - CATSRDRDLDTQYF
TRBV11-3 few CASSPPGTGGDTQYF
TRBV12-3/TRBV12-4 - CASSRTIREQFF
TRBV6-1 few CASSAVTGGNNQPQHF
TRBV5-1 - CASSLVGTEYSYEQYF
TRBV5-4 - CASSLHQDRGHYEQYF
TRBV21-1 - CASSKPPGHSYNSPLHF
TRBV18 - CASSPSGGLGEKLFF
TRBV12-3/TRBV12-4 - CATQQGADTEAFF